This T cell receptor beta chain was profiled in a study of blood T cell repertoires in COVID-19. About the study: Acute and convalescent COVID-19 specimens originated in the United States, Italy and Spain. PBMCs, B-cell-depleted T cells, or T cells were the source of the cDNA or gDNA that made up the material.

While infection was still active, Seattle patients were enrolled and then followed longitudinally. Original methodology: Reference gene primer amplification gave estimated nucleated cell counts. Method: immunoSEQ multiplex PCR; TCRdb's copy keeps in-frame clones and lacks some. D and trimming were read from the DNA, whereas the V and J calls and clone size are those reported in that table. The data contain 250,000 to 300,000 clones, more than 70% of them singletons. This clone appeared a single time. Per the germline V gene, CDR1 is MDHEN and CDR2 is SYDVKM. The CDR3 consists of 15 residues. The germline V and J ends were trimmed by 6 bases and 8 bases, with 19 bases remaining between them.

The V and J genes are TRBV28 and TRBJ1-4; D is ambiguous. The receptor's source is a woman aged 25 to 39 with COVID-19, enrolled during active disease. Sequencing was carried out using peripheral blood. This CDR3 is CASSSLRGGIEKLFF. CDR3 coding DNA: TGTGCCAGCAGCTCCCTTCGAGGCGGTATAGAAAAACTGTTTTTT.